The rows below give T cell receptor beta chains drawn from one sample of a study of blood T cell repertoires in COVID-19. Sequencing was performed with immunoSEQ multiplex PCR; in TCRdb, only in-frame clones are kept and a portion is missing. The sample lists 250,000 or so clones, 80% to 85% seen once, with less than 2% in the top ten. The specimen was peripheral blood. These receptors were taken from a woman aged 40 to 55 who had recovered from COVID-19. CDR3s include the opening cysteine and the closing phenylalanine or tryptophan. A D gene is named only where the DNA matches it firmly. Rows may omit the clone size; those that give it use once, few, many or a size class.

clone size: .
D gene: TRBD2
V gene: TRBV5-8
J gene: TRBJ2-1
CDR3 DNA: TGTGCCAGCAGCAGGACTCTAGCGGGGGGAACTCGTGCGAGATTCTTC
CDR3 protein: CASSRTLAGGTRARFF

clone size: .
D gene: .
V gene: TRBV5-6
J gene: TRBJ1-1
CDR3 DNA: TGTGCCAGCAGTTGGGTAGCGGGTGAAGCTTTCTTT
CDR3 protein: CASSWVAGEAFF

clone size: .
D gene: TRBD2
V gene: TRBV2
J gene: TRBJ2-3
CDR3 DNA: TGTGCCAGCAGTGAAGCCCTAGCTAGCGGGGGGGACACAGATACGCAGTATTTT
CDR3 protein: CASSEALASGGDTDTQYF

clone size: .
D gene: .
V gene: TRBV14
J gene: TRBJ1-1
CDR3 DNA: TGTGCCAGCAGCCCCAGACGAGGGGTGGGAGGCACTGAAGCTTTCTTT
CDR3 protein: CASSPRRGVGGTEAFF

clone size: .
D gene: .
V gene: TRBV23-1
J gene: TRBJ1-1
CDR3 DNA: TGCGCCAGCAGTCAATCCCGCCAGAAAAACACTGAAGCTTTCTTT
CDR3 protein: CASSQSRQKNTEAFF

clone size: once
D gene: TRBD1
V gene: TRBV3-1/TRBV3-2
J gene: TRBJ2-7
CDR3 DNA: TGTGCCAGCAGCCTTGAGACAGGGGGCTCCTACGAGCAGTACTTC
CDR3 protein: CASSLETGGSYEQYF

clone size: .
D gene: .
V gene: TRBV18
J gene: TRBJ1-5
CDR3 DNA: TGTGCCAGCTCACCCGGACTCCCCAGCGAGCAGCCCCAGCATTTT
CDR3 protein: CASSPGLPSEQPQHF

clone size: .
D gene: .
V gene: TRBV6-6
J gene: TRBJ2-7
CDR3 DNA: TGTGCCAGCAGCCAGACAAAGAGCTCCTACGAGCAGTACTTC
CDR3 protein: CASSQTKSSYEQYF

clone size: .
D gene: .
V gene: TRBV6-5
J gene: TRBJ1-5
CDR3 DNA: TGTGCCAGCGGGGCAGGGCTGAGCAATCAGCCCCAGCATTTT
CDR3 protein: CASGAGLSNQPQHF

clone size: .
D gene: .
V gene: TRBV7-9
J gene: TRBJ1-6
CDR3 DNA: TGTGCCAGCAGCTCGTACAGTACTCTATCACCCCTCCACTTT
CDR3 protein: CASSSYSTLSPLHF

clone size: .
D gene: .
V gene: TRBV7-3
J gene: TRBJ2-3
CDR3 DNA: TGTGCCAGCAGCTTAACGCCAGGCGCAGATACGCAGTATTTT
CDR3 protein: CASSLTPGADTQYF

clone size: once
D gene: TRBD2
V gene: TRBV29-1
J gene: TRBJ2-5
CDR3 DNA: TGCAGCGTTGTGACTAGCTGGGGGACCCAGTACTTC
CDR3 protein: CSVVTSWGTQYF

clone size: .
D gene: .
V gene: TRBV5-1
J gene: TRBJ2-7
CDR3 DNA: TGCGCCAGCAGCTTCGGGACTGTCTCCTACGAGCAGTACTTC
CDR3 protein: CASSFGTVSYEQYF

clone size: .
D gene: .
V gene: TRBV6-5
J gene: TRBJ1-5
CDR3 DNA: TGTGCCAGCAGTTATAACAGGGTAAACTTGGAGCCCCAGCATTTT
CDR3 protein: CASSYNRVNLEPQHF

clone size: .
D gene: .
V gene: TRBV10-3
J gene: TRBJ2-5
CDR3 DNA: TGTGCCATCAGTGACCTCAACAGGCAAGAGACCCAGTACTTC
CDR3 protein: CAISDLNRQETQYF

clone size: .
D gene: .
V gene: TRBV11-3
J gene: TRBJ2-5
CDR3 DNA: TGTGCCAGCAGCCCCAGGTGGGGCGAGACCCAGTACTTC
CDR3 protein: CASSPRWGETQYF

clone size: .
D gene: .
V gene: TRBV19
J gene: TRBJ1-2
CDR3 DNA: TGTGCCAGTAGACGAACGGACAGCAATCTTAGCTATGGCTACACCTTC
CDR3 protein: CASRRTDSNLSYGYTF

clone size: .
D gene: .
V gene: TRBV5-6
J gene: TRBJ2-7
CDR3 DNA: TGTGCCAGCAGCTTGGGACAGTCCTACGAGCAGTACTTC
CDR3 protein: CASSLGQSYEQYF

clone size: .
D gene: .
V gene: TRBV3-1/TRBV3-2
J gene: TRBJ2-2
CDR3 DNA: TGTGCCAGCAGCCGGACAGAGGACAACACCGGGGAGCTGTTTTTT
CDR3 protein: CASSRTEDNTGELFF

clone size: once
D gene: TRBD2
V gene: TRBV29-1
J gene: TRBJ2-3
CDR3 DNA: TGCAGCGTTCAAAGGGGCGGGGGGGCCACGGATACGCAGTATTTT
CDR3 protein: CSVQRGGGATDTQYF

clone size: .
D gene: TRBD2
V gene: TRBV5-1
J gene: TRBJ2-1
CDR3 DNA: TGCGCCAGCAGCTTGGCGGCTAGCGGGCACTACAATGAGCAGTTCTTC
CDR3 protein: CASSLAASGHYNEQFF

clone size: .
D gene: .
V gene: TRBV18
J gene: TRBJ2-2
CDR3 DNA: TGTGCCAGTGCCCGGGACTCTCGTGGGGAGCTGTTTTTT
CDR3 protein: CASARDSRGELFF

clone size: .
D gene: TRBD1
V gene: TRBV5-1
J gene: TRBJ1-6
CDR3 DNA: TGCGCCAGCAGCTTGAACCCGACAGGGACGGATTCACCCCTCCACTTT
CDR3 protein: CASSLNPTGTDSPLHF

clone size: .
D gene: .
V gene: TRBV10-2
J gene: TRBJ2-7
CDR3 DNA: TGCGCCAGCAGTGCGACAGTGTTTGAGCAGTACTTC
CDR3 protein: CASSATVFEQYF

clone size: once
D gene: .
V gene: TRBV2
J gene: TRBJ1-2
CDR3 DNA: TGTGCCAGCAGGGCGGGACCCCTCTATGGCTACACCTTC
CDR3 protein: CASRAGPLYGYTF

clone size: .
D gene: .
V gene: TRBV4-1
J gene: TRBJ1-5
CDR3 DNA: TGCGCCAGCAGCCAAGAGAGAACAGGGAGCAATCAGCCCCAGCATTTT
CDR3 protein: CASSQERTGSNQPQHF

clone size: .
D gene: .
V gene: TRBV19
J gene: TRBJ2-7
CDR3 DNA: TGTGCCAGTAGTATAGCTGGCGGCTACGAGCAGTACTTC
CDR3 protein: CASSIAGGYEQYF

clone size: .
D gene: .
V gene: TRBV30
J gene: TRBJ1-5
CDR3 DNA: TGTGCCTGGACTTCGGGACTGAGCAATCAGCCCCAGCATTTT
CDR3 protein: CAWTSGLSNQPQHF

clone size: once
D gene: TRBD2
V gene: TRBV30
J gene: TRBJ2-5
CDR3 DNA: TGTGCCTGGAGGAATCCGGGGGGGCCTCTAGAGACCCAGTACTTC
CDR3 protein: CAWRNPGGPLETQYF

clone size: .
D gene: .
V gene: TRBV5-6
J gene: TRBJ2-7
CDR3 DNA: TGTGCCAGCAGCTTGCGGGACTACGAGCAGTACTTC
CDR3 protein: CASSLRDYEQYF

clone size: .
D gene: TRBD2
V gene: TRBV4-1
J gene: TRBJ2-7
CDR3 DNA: TGCGCCAGCAGCCAAGCGGTGGGACTAGCCACCCACGAGCAGTACTTC
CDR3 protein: CASSQAVGLATHEQYF

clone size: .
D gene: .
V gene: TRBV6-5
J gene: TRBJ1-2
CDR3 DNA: TGTGCCAGCACCCCGAATCACCAGGGCGACTATGGCTACACCTTC
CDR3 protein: CASTPNHQGDYGYTF

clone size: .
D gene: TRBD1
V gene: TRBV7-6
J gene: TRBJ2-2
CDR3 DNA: TGTGCCAGCAGCTTAGAAGTTCGTGGACAGGGGTTGTTCGGGGAGCTGTTTTTT
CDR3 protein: CASSLEVRGQGLFGELFF

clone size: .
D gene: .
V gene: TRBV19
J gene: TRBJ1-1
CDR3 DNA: TGTGCCAGTAGTAGCCAGGTGAACACTGAAGCTTTCTTT
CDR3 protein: CASSSQVNTEAFF

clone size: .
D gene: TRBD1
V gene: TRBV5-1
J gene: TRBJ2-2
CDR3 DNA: TGCGCCAGCAGCTCACCACCGAGGGACAGCACTTGGGCCGGGGAGCTGTTTTTT
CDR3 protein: CASSSPPRDSTWAGELFF

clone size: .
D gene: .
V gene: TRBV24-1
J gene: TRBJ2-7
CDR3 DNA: TGTGCCACCAGTGATCCTTCGGAGGGGGCGGTGAAGGAGCAGTACTTC
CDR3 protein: CATSDPSEGAVKEQYF

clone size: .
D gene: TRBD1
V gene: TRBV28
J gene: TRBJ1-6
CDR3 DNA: TGTGCCAGCAGTTGGTTCCAGGGACAGGGGAAGTCACCCCTCCACTTT
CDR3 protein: CASSWFQGQGKSPLHF

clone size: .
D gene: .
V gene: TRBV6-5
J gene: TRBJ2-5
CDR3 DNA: TGTGCCAGCAGTCGGGTATCTGAGACCCAGTACTTC
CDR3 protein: CASSRVSETQYF

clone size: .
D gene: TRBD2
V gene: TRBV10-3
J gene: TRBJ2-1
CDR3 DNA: TGTGCCATCAGTGTATCAAGCGGGGGATCCTACAATGAGCAGTTCTTC
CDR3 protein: CAISVSSGGSYNEQFF

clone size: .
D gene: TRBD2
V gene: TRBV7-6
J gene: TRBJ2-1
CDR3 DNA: TGTGCCAGCAGCTCCTGTGTGGCGGGGGGGCCATGTGAGCAGTTCTTC
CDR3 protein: CASSSCVAGGPCEQFF

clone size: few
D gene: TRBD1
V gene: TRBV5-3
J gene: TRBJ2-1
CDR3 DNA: TGTGCCAGAAGCGCCTTCGTCCGGGACAGGGGGTGCAATGAGCAGTTCTTC
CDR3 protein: CARSAFVRDRGCNEQFF

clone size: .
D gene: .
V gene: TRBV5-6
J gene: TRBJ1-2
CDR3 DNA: TGTGCCAGCAGTTTCTTTTTTAAGCTCCTCGACTATGGCTACACCTTC
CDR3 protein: CASSFFFKLLDYGYTF

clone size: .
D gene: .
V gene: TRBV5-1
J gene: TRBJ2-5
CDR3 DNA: TGCGCCAGCAGCGTATCCACGGGTTCTGAACAAGAGACCCAGTACTTC
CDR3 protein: CASSVSTGSEQETQYF

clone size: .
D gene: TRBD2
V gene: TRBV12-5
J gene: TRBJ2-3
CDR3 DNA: TGTGCTAGTGGGCGGGGGGGAGCGGATACGCAGTATTTT
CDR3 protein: CASGRGGADTQYF

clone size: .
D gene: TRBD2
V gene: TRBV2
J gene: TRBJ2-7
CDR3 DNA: TGTGCCAGCAGGGGGACTAGCGGGGAGCCCTACGAGCAGTACTTC
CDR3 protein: CASRGTSGEPYEQYF

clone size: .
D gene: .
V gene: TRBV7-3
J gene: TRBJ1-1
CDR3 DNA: TGTGCCAGCAGCTGGACACCTAACACTGAAGCTTTCTTT
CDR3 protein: CASSWTPNTEAFF

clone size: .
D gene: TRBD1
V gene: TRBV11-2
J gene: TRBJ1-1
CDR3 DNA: TGTGCCAGCAGCTTACGTCGGGACAGGGGGCTTAGGACTTTCTTT
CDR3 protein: CASSLRRDRGLRTFF

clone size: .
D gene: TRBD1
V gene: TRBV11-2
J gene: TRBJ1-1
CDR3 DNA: TGTGCCAGCAGCTCGCGTTACGACAGGGCCCCTGAAGCTTTCTTT
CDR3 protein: CASSSRYDRAPEAFF